These T cell receptor beta chains were read from a single sample in a study of blood T cell repertoires in COVID-19. TCRdb's copy holds only in-frame clones and misses some; the assay was immunoSEQ multiplex PCR. The repertoire consists of tens of thousands of clones, with over 70% occurring once and the leading ten covering approximately 12%. The sample comprised peripheral blood. The receptor set was obtained from a man older than 75 with acute or convalescent COVID-19. CDR3s include the opening cysteine and the closing phenylalanine or tryptophan. Each record gives: V gene, J gene, D gene, clone size, CDR3 protein, CDR3 DNA. A D gene is named only where the DNA matches it firmly. Size values are once, few and many counts, or a class for expanded clones, and some rows have none.

>TRBV9|TRBJ2-2|.|few
CASSVGQSTGELFF
TGTGCCAGCAGCGTAGGGCAGTCCACCGGGGAGCTGTTTTTT
>TRBV7-9|TRBJ2-3|TRBD2|.
CASSLGGAGDTQYF
TGTGCCAGCAGCCTCGGGGGGGCAGGAGATACGCAGTATTTT
>TRBV18|TRBJ2-2|.|.
CASSPVTINTGELFF
TGTGCCAGCTCACCAGTGACAATCAACACCGGGGAGCTGTTTTTT
>TRBV2|TRBJ1-5|.|.
CASSERQADQPQHF
TGTGCCAGCAGTGAACGTCAGGCCGATCAGCCCCAGCATTTT
>TRBV7-9|TRBJ2-1|.|.
CASSLNYRSYNEQFF
TGTGCCAGCAGCTTAAATTACAGGTCCTACAATGAGCAGTTCTTC
>TRBV4-1|TRBJ2-7|TRBD1|.
CASSHDGTGFYEQYF
TGCGCCAGCAGCCATGACGGGACAGGCTTCTACGAGCAGTACTTC
>TRBV27|TRBJ2-7|.|.
CASSLRFLYEQYF
TGTGCCAGCAGTTTACGGTTCCTCTACGAGCAGTACTTC
>TRBV5-4|TRBJ2-3|.|.
CASSLASSDTQYF
TGTGCCAGCAGCTTGGCGTCGTCAGATACGCAGTATTTT
>TRBV2|TRBJ1-5|TRBD1|once
CASSESRGKQPQHF
TGTGCCAGCAGTGAAAGCAGGGGGAAACAGCCCCAGCATTTT
>TRBV11-3|TRBJ2-1|.|.
CASSLGHSSYNEQFF
TGTGCCAGCAGCCTTGGACATAGCTCCTACAATGAGCAGTTCTTC
>TRBV5-5|TRBJ1-1|.|.
CASSQDTGSWNTEAFF
TGTGCCAGCAGCCAGGATACAGGGAGTTGGAACACTGAAGCTTTCTTT
>TRBV19|TRBJ2-3|TRBD2|.
CASSGTSATDTQYF
TGTGCCAGTAGTGGGACTAGCGCCACAGATACGCAGTATTTT
>TRBV2|TRBJ2-3|TRBD2|.
CASSESGGAGDTQYF
TGTGCCAGCAGTGAATCGGGGGGGGCCGGAGATACGCAGTATTTT
>TRBV6-5|TRBJ1-1|TRBD1|.
CASSQGGNTEAFF
TGTGCCAGTTCACAGGGGGGGAACACTGAAGCTTTCTTT
>TRBV5-4|TRBJ1-6|.|.
CASSLDSGNNSPLHF
TGTGCCAGCAGCTTGGATTCAGGGAATAATTCACCCCTCCACTTT
>TRBV9|TRBJ2-1|.|.
CASSPRTGGAYNEQFF
TGTGCCAGCAGCCCCCGCACAGGGGGGGCTTACAATGAGCAGTTCTTC
>TRBV6-4|TRBJ1-1|TRBD1|few
CASSEAGGTEAFF
TGTGCCAGCAGTGAGGCAGGGGGCACTGAAGCTTTCTTT
>TRBV29-1|TRBJ1-2|TRBD1|.
CSARGQMGTIDGYTF
TGCAGCGCAAGGGGACAGATGGGCACTATTGATGGCTACACCTTC
>TRBV11-2|TRBJ1-6|.|.
CASSLAPQGNSPLHF
TGTGCCAGCAGCTTAGCCCCACAGGGTAATTCACCCCTCCACTTT
>TRBV24-1|TRBJ2-5|TRBD1|once
CATSSGTGIEETQYF
TGTGCCACCAGCTCCGGGACAGGGATAGAAGAGACCCAGTACTTC
>TRBV6-5|TRBJ2-3|TRBD2|.
CASSYSRGGTDTQYF
TGTGCCAGCAGTTACTCGCGGGGGGGCACAGATACGCAGTATTTT
>TRBV30|TRBJ2-7|TRBD2|once
CAWKTSGGNYYEQYF
TGTGCCTGGAAAACTAGCGGGGGGAACTACTACGAGCAGTACTTC
>TRBV19|TRBJ1-1|TRBD1|.
CATRDRGNTEAFF
TGTGCCACCCGGGACAGGGGGAACACTGAAGCTTTCTTT
>TRBV27|TRBJ1-2|TRBD1|few
CASSLSSGQGAYGYTF
TGTGCCAGCAGTTTATCGTCGGGACAGGGGGCGTATGGCTACACCTTC
>TRBV6-6|TRBJ2-1|TRBD2|.
CASSFGRGGRNEQFF
TGTGCCAGCAGTTTTGGACGGGGGGGCCGAAATGAGCAGTTCTTC
>TRBV7-8|TRBJ1-4|.|.
CASSLKGEKLFF
TGTGCCAGCAGCTTAAAGGGGGAAAAACTGTTTTTT
>TRBV15|TRBJ2-3|.|.
CATSRQTGGATDTQYF
TGTGCCACCAGCAGACAAACAGGAGGGGCCACAGATACGCAGTATTTT
>TRBV7-3|TRBJ1-2|.|.
CASSGRTLTNYGYTF
TGTGCCAGCAGCGGCCGGACACTTACTAACTATGGCTACACCTTC
>TRBV18|TRBJ1-2|.|few
CASSPRGEGNYGYTF
TGTGCCAGCTCACCCCGGGGGGAAGGGAACTATGGCTACACCTTC
>TRBV6-6|TRBJ2-5|TRBD2|once
CASSLAGGSRETQYF
TGTGCCAGCAGCCTAGCGGGGGGGTCACGGGAGACCCAGTACTTC
>TRBV28|TRBJ1-2|.|.
CASSSAGYGYTF
TGTGCCAGCAGTTCCGCCGGCTATGGCTACACCTTC
>TRBV28|TRBJ1-2|TRBD1|once
CATRQGARMDGYTF
TGTGCCACCAGACAGGGGGCGAGGATGGATGGCTACACCTTC